Listed here are 24 T cell receptor beta chains from one sample, sequenced in a study of a mutant IDH1 vaccine in newly diagnosed glioma. These TCRs are of unknown antigen specificity. Sequencing used immunoSEQ multiplex PCR; TCRdb keeps in-frame clones, though not all of them. Of about 27,000 clones in the sample, roughly 85% are singletons; the top ten hold 30% to 35%. Time point in this sample: week 35, safety follow-up. The vaccine gave 300 ug of a 20-mer mutant IDH1 peptide subcutaneously per dose. Sequenced here: PBMCs, sampled from a glioma patient whose treatment included an IDH1 peptide vaccine. The receptor set was obtained from a man younger than 45 with glioma.

The genes are TRBV27 and TRBJ2-1, with D tentatively TRBD2 (6 bases). The germline gives CDR1 MNHEY, CDR2 SMNVEV (reference sequence). Trimming removed 4 bases from V and 5 bases from J, with 15 bases in between. This CDR3 is built from 15 residues. The CDR3, as DNA: TGTGCCAGCAGTTCGGCAAGCGGGTTTCACAATGAGCAGTTCTTC. This gives the protein CASSSASGFHNEQFF.

The chain combines TRBV13 with TRBJ2-1; D remains ambiguous. Looked up from germline, CDR1 is PRHDT and CDR2 is FYEKMQ (reference sequence). Trimming removed 2 bases at V and 4 bases at J, with 9 bases between. The CDR3 spans 14 residues. This CDR3 reads CASSLSQEYNEQFF. The CDR3 DNA is TGTGCCAGCAGCTTAAGTCAGGAATACAATGAGCAGTTCTTC.

The chain couples TRBV15 to TRBJ2-1; D unclear. The CDR3 length is 14 residues. The V gene's germline CDR1 is LNHNV and CDR2 YYDKDF (reference sequence). V lost 2 bases and J 4 bases, leaving 9 bases between the germline ends. CDR3 in DNA: TGTGCCACCAGCAGAACAGTCTATTACAATGAGCAGTTCTTC. This translates into CATSRTVYYNEQFF.

This clone was detected a few times. The gene calls are TRBV7-9 and TRBJ2-5; 7 bases fit TRBD1. Germline V CDR1 and CDR2: SEHNR, FQNEAQ (reference sequence). The CDR3 runs to 14 residues. The V segment lost 2 bases and the J segment 6 bases; nucleotides outside the gene matches: 6. This chain's CDR3 is CASSLSTGTKTQYF. CDR3 nucleotide sequence: TGTGCCAGCAGCTTATCGACAGGGACAAAGACCCAGTACTTC.

The gene calls are TRBV6-5 and TRBJ1-1, with D uncertain. Trimming removed 6 bases from V and 3 bases from J, with 8 bases in between. There are 12 residues in the CDR3. Germline lookup yields CDR1 MNHEY and CDR2 SVGAGI. The chain's CDR3 is CASSPGDTEAFF. CDR3 DNA sequence: TGTGCCAGCAGCCCCGGGGACACTGAAGCTTTCTTT.

The J gene is TRBJ2-3, the V gene TRBV27, with 7 nucleotides matching TRBD2. V shed 6 bases and J 2 bases; nucleotides not matched to a gene: 5. Germline CDR1 and CDR2: MNHEY and SMNVEV (reference sequence). This CDR3 is built from 14 residues. The CDR3 coding sequence is TGTGCCAGCAGCTGGGGGGGGTACACAGATACGCAGTATTTT. Its protein is CASSWGGYTDTQYF.

This sequence joins TRBV4-1 and TRBJ2-7, with D maybe TRBD2 (6 bases). Between the trimmed V and J ends, which lost 0 bases and 1 base, there was a span of 13 bases. Germline V gives CDR1 MGHRA, CDR2 YSYEKL. The length of the CDR3 is 16 residues. CDR3 sequence (DNA): TGCGCCAGCAGCCAAGAATCCAGCGGGCTTTCCTACGAGCAGTACTTC. Amino acid sequence: CASSQESSGLSYEQYF.

The V call is TRBV4-1, the J call TRBJ2-7, with D hard to call. Germline V gene sequence: CDR1 MGHRA, CDR2 YSYEKL. There are 14 residues in the CDR3. V gave up 8 bases and J gave up 4 bases, with 18 bases separating them. The CDR3 loop is CASGYSFPPYEQYF. The CDR3 nucleotides are TGCGCCAGCGGCTATTCCTTCCCCCCTTACGAGCAGTACTTC.

V and J are TRBV7-2 and TRBJ1-1; no clear D gene. V was clipped by 5 bases and J by 4 bases, with 14 bases between them. Germline-derived CDR1 and CDR2 are SGHTA and FQGNSA. This CDR3 is 14 amino acids long. CDR3 coding DNA: TGTGCCAGCAGCCCCGTCGGAGAGAGCACTGAAGCTTTCTTT. It is translated as CASSPVGESTEAFF.

The rearrangement uses TRBV6-6 and TRBJ2-6; a weak D match, TRBD2 (6 bases). Germline V CDR1 and CDR2: MNHNY, SVGAGI (reference sequence). CDR3 size: 16 residues. V was shortened by 0 bases and J by 2 bases, with 8 bases between the two germline ends. CDR3 protein: CASSYSSGAGANVLTF. The CDR3 nucleotides read TGTGCCAGCAGTTACTCTTCGGGAGCTGGGGCCAACGTCCTGACTTTC.

The J gene is TRBJ2-3, the V gene TRBV7-9; D tentatively reads TRBD1 or TRBD2 (6 bases each). The germline V gene has CDR1 SEHNR and CDR2 FQNEAQ (reference sequence). The CDR3 loop spans 15 amino acids. The germline V and J ends were trimmed by 5 bases and 2 bases, with 14 bases remaining between them. Written as DNA, the CDR3 is TGTGCCAGCAGCAGCCTACAGGGACTCACAGATACGCAGTATTTT. Protein sequence: CASSSLQGLTDTQYF.

This rearrangement joins TRBV15 to TRBJ2-1; 12 bases align to TRBD2. The germline gives CDR1 LNHNV, CDR2 YYDKDF (reference sequence). The CDR3 length is 14 residues. The trim removed 3 bases at V and 9 bases at J, leaving 3 bases unmatched. This chain's CDR3 is CATSRTSGSSEQFF. The CDR3 bases are TGTGCCACCAGCAGGACTAGCGGGAGTAGTGAGCAGTTCTTC.

This rearrangement joins TRBV27 to TRBJ2-7; D perhaps matches TRBD1 (6 bases). V shed 6 bases and J shed 7 bases, with 22 bases lying between them. The CDR3 covers 15 residues. Germline lookup yields CDR1 MNHEY and CDR2 SMNVEV (reference sequence). This CDR3 reads CASRMGTRGGWEQYF. CDR3 in DNA: TGTGCCAGCAGGATGGGGACCAGGGGTGGGTGGGAGCAGTACTTC.

This chain links TRBV9 with TRBJ1-3, with 7 bases fitting TRBD1. The J segment lost 1 base and the V segment lost 3 bases, leaving 1 base of the junction unmatched. Germline V gene data show CDR1 as SGDLS and CDR2 as YYNGEE. The CDR3 length is 14 residues. The CDR3 DNA reads as TGTGCCAGCAGCGGGACAGGTTCTGGAAACACCATATATTTT. Amino acids: CASSGTGSGNTIYF. Together with reference TRBV9 and TRBJ1-3, the CDR3 gives the full variable domain: DSGVTQTPKHLITATGQRVTLRCSPRSGDLSVYWYQQSLDQGLQFLIQYYNGEERAKGNILERFSAQQFPDLHSELNLSSLELGDSALYFCASSGTGSGNTIYFGEGSWLTVV.

This clone was observed once. The chain combines TRBV5-6 with TRBJ2-7; 10 bases are a match to TRBD1. Germline V lookup: CDR1 SGHDT, CDR2 YYEEEE. The CDR3 totals 16 residues. Trimming removed 1 base from V and 3 bases from J; junction bases left unmatched: 7. The DNA of the CDR3 is TGTGCCAGCAGCTTGAAGGCCGACAGGGGGCGCTACGAGCAGTACTTC. As protein: CASSLKADRGRYEQYF.

The chain links TRBV18 to TRBJ1-2; tentative D call: TRBD1 (5 bases). V was cut by 4 bases and J by 3 bases, with 12 bases left in between. Germline V CDR1 and CDR2: KGHSH, LQKENI. CDR3 size: 14 residues. CDR3 sequence: CASSRGLTDYGYTF. The CDR3 DNA reads TGTGCCAGCTCACGGGGACTGACGGACTATGGCTACACCTTC.

The chain has TRBV2 and TRBJ1-2, with D perhaps TRBD1 (5 bases). Per the germline V gene, CDR1 is SNHLY and CDR2 is FYNNEI. V was trimmed by 4 bases and J by 5 bases, leaving 14 bases between them. There are 14 residues in the CDR3. Here the CDR3 reads CASSVRQRKYGYTF. CDR3 DNA sequence: TGTGCCAGCAGTGTTAGACAGAGGAAATATGGCTACACCTTC.

The V and J genes are TRBV6-1 and TRBJ2-7; 10 positions agree with TRBD1. This CDR3 comprises 15 residues. Germline V gene lookup returns CDR1 MNHNS and CDR2 SASEGT. V was pared by 5 bases and J by 3 bases, with 7 bases of the junction left unmatched. The CDR3 loop reads CASSLGDRGGYEQYF. DNA for the CDR3: TGTGCCAGCAGTCTCGGGGACAGGGGAGGCTACGAGCAGTACTTC.

The chain joins TRBV29-1 to TRBJ1-1; D uncertain. V lost 2 bases, J lost 3 bases, and 10 bases lay in between. The CDR3 has 13 amino acids. Germline V gives CDR1 SQVTM, CDR2 ANQGSEA. The CDR3 here is CSVEWDSDTEAFF. The CDR3 DNA follows: TGCAGCGTTGAATGGGATTCGGACACTGAAGCTTTCTTT.

The chain combines TRBV27 with TRBJ1-2; D perhaps matches TRBD1 (5 bases). This CDR3 has 13 residues. V was cut by 3 bases and J by 3 bases, with 8 bases left in between. Germline V lookup: CDR1 MNHEY, CDR2 SMNVEV (reference sequence). The CDR3 region is CASSFRGYYGYTF. In nucleotides, the CDR3 is TGTGCCAGCAGTTTTAGGGGATACTATGGCTACACCTTC.

V is TRBV7-2 and J is TRBJ1-5; D is unclear. The germline gives CDR1 SGHTA, CDR2 FQGNSA. V lost 5 bases and J lost 0, with 11 bases in between. This CDR3 comprises 15 residues. The CDR3 DNA follows: TGTGCCAGCAGCCGGTCCCCGGATAGCAATCAGCCCCAGCATTTT. This sequence encodes CASSRSPDSNQPQHF.

The chain is built from TRBV4-1 and TRBJ1-4, with a possible D match to TRBD1 (5 bases). The CDR3 is made up of 15 amino acids. Per the germline V gene, CDR1 is MGHRA and CDR2 is YSYEKL. V lost 0 bases to trimming and J lost 8 bases, with 13 bases between them. CDR3 loop: CASSQDVRVEEKLFF. The DNA of the CDR3 is TGCGCCAGCAGCCAAGATGTCAGGGTGGAGGAAAAACTGTTTTTT.

This clone has a handful of counts. The chain uses TRBV7-8 and TRBJ2-4; no clear D gene. Germline CDR1 and CDR2: SGHVS and FQNEAQ. The V gene lost 1 base and the J gene lost 9 bases, with 10 bases spanning the gap. The CDR3 contains 13 residues. DNA of the CDR3: TGTGCCAGCAGCTTAGGTGGAGACGGCATTCAGTACTTC. Protein product: CASSLGGDGIQYF.

The genes are TRBV5-1 and TRBJ1-2; maybe TRBD1 (5 bases). Germline CDR1 is SGHRS and CDR2 is YFSETQ. V dropped 4 bases and J dropped 0 bases, with 19 bases sitting between them. The CDR3 is made up of 17 amino acids. The CDR3 nucleotides read TGCGCCAGCAGCCACGACCCCGACAGAAGAGCTAACTATGGCTACACCTTC. Its protein product is CASSHDPDRRANYGYTF.